This entry features one T cell receptor (beta chain) sequence. The data belong to a study of blood T cell repertoires in COVID-19. The wider study: T cells, B-cell-depleted T cells, or PBMCs provided the cDNA or gDNA that served as material.

Original data processing: Nucleated cell number was recorded as an estimate derived from reference gene primer amplification. Here immunoSEQ multiplex PCR was the method, and the copy in TCRdb shows in-frame clones only, minus some. V and J calls and clone size are copied from that table; D and trimming were computed from the DNA. This table holds about 110,000 clones, approximately 80% found once. Trimming removed 5 bases from V and 1 base from J, with 15 bases in between. This CDR3 contains 16 residues. Germline V gene lookup returns CDR1 SGHVS and CDR2 FQNEAQ. This chain joins TRBV7-8 and TRBJ1-5, with TRBD1 as a possible D gene (6 bases). The TCR originated in an elderly woman with active or convalescent COVID-19. Specimen: peripheral blood. The CDR3 protein is CASSPEGVWSNQPQHF. The CDR3 DNA reads as TGTGCCAGCAGCCCCGAGGGGGTGTGGAGCAATCAGCCCCAGCATTTT.